The source of this T cell receptor beta chain is a study of memory CD4+ T cells and cytomegalovirus serostatus. Broader study findings: Suggested: most of the CMV-linked TCR signature lies in CD4+ memory cells.

Single viable CD3+CD4+CD8-CD45RO+ cells were sorted as the memory CD4+ T cells. CD4+ T cells were isolated by positive magnetic selection. The CDR3 length is 14 residues. Trimming stripped 0 bases from V and 6 bases from J, with 15 bases between. The germline CDR1 and CDR2 sequences are GTSNPN and SVGIG (reference sequence). Worth noting for this clone: Its antigen is undetermined.

The table came from immunoSEQ multiplex PCR; TCRdb's copy has only in-frame clones and leaves some out. The sample records 85,000 to 100,000 clones, over 70% being singletons. The source is an adult in good health and CMV-seropositive. The V and J genes are TRBV30 and TRBJ2-7; perhaps TRBD2 as D (6 bases). Material: memory CD4+ T cells from blood. In nucleotides, the CDR3 is TGTGCCTGGAGTGTACCCCGGACGGGAGCCGAGCAGTACTTC. Translation gives CAWSVPRTGAEQYF.